This TCR beta chain was sequenced in a study of blood T cell repertoires in COVID-19. Trimming removed 4 bases at V and 8 bases at J, with 10 bases between. CDR1 is SGHDT and CDR2 is YYEEEE in the germline V gene. The CDR3 extends over 12 amino acids. Using immunoSEQ multiplex PCR, the repertoire was profiled, and TCRdb retains in-frame clones only, with some absent. The sample shows fewer than 200,000 clones, roughly 88% of them seen only once. This receptor was obtained from a man in his sixties who had recovered from COVID-19. Sequencing was done on a sample of peripheral blood. The chain employs TRBV5-6 and TRBJ2-1; D may be TRBD1 (5 bases). CDR3 DNA sequence: TGTGCCAGCAGCGCCAGGGCTCATGAGCAGTTCTTC. Translated: CASSARAHEQFF.